The next 18 T cell receptor beta chains were all read from a single sample in a study of blood T cells in healthy people across ages. A sample-barcoded 5' primer and a J-beta primer mix were used in a second PCR of roughly 6 to 11 cycles. TCRdb fed the 5' RACE reads into MiXCR, producing one record per CDR3 protein. The sample lists roughly 1,500,000 distinct CDR3 sequences; around 36% were seen once. Specimen: blood. Receptor source: a woman aged 25 to 39 in good health.

The chain couples TRBV20-1 to TRBJ2-7; tentative D call: TRBD2 (7 bases). The V end was cut by 0 bases, the J end by 3 bases, with 18 bases between. The CDR3 runs 16 residues. Germline CDR1 DFQATT, CDR2 SNEGSKA (reference sequence). The CDR3 protein is CSARDTARGGLYEQYF. The CDR3 DNA sequence: TGCAGTGCTAGAGATACCGCTAGGGGGGGGCTCTACGAGCAGTACTTC.

This clonotype was observed a handful of times. The J gene is TRBJ2-7, the V gene TRBV7-9; D might be TRBD1 (6 bases). Germline lookup yields CDR1 SEHNR and CDR2 FQNEAQ (reference sequence). CDR3 length: 15 residues. V lost 6 bases and J lost 0, with 15 bases in between. The CDR3 reads CASSQQGISSYEQYF. Written as DNA, the CDR3 is TGTGCCAGCAGTCAACAGGGCATTAGCTCCTACGAGCAGTACTTC.

The rearrangement links TRBV2 to TRBJ2-7, with TRBD2 as a possible D gene (5 bases). V lost 3 bases to trimming and J lost 4 bases, with 13 bases between them. Germline V lookup: CDR1 SNHLY, CDR2 FYNNEI. This CDR3 is built from 14 residues. CDR3 in DNA: TGTGCCAGCAGTGATCCAGCGGAAGTTTACGAGCAGTACTTC. Protein sequence: CASSDPAEVYEQYF.

The chain couples TRBV7-9 to TRBJ2-5; D perhaps matches TRBD2 (5 bases). This CDR3 comprises 14 residues. The germline CDR1 and CDR2 sequences are SEHNR and FQNEAQ (reference sequence). The V and J ends lost 3 bases and 5 bases respectively, with 13 bases between them. This chain's CDR3 is CASSFLGESETQYF. The CDR3 DNA reads TGTGCCAGCAGCTTTCTTGGGGAGTCGGAGACCCAGTACTTC.

Note on this clonotype: A junction end diverges from the germline sequence, so it may reflect a read error. The chain joins TRBV10-3 to TRBJ2-1; 12 bases agree with TRBD2. The germline gives CDR1 ENHRY, CDR2 SYGVKD. The CDR3 contains 15 residues. The CDR3 protein is CAIRTSGGSYNKQFF. The CDR3 DNA is TGTGCCATCAGAACTAGCGGGGGGTCCTACAATAAGCAGTTCTTC.

The chain employs TRBV9 and TRBJ2-1, with 10 bases aligning to TRBD1. Germline V gene data show CDR1 as SGDLS and CDR2 as YYNGEE. Trimming removed 4 bases from V and 7 bases from J; junction bases left unmatched: 20. The CDR3 totals 19 residues. CDR3 coding DNA: TGTGCCAGCAGCCCCCCACACTACCCCCCGGGACAGGGGATGAATGAGCAGTTCTTC. Its protein is CASSPPHYPPGQGMNEQFF. Combining the CDR3 with reference TRBV9 and TRBJ2-1 gives the whole variable domain DSGVTQTPKHLITATGQRVTLRCSPRSGDLSVYWYQQSLDQGLQFLIQYYNGEERAKGNILERFSAQQFPDLHSELNLSSLELGDSALYFCASSPPHYPPGQGMNEQFFGPGTRLTVL.

This clonotype appeared many times. The rearrangement links TRBV29-1 to TRBJ2-5, with D possibly being TRBD1 or TRBD2 (5 bases each). The V end lost 6 bases, the J end lost 7 bases, and 24 bases lay between the germline ends. The CDR3 loop spans 15 amino acids. Germline V gives CDR1 SQVTM, CDR2 ANQGSEA. The CDR3 region is CSVSRDGDSTGTQYF. The DNA of the CDR3 is TGCAGCGTCTCTAGGGACGGTGATAGTACGGGGACCCAGTACTTC.

The chain employs TRBV6-2 or TRBV6-3 and TRBJ1-5; D call uncertain. CDR1 is MNHEY, CDR2 SVGEGT, per germline. V lost 5 bases and J lost 1, with 12 bases in between. This CDR3 comprises 15 residues. The CDR3 DNA reads as TGTGCCAGCAGTCCTGAGGTTTGGAGCAATCAGCCCCAGCATTTT. It encodes CASSPEVWSNQPQHF.

This clonotype was observed a handful of times. V gene TRBV13 combines with J gene TRBJ1-1; D is unclear. V was cut by 8 bases and J by 4 bases, with 11 bases left in between. From germline, CDR1 is PRHDT and CDR2 FYEKMQ (reference sequence). CDR3 length: 12 residues. This CDR3 reads CASCDGVTEAFF. DNA for the CDR3: TGTGCCAGCTGTGACGGGGTCACTGAAGCTTTCTTT.

J is TRBJ1-1 and V is TRBV12-3 or TRBV12-4; perhaps TRBD1 as D (5 bases). V was cut by 3 bases and J by 5 bases, with 16 bases left in between. CDR3 length equals 15 residues. In DNA form, the CDR3 reads TGTGCCAGCAGTTTGAGGGGCCTTGGAGGGACTGAAGCTTTCTTT. Protein sequence: CASSLRGLGGTEAFF.

With regard to this clonotype: This clone may be a read error of a much larger clone one base away. In DNA, the CDR3 is TGCAGCGTTGTATCCCCGGACAGCCACGAGCAGTACTTC. Translating it yields CSVVSPDSHEQYF. The chain couples TRBV29-1 to TRBJ2-4; D possibly corresponds to TRBD1 (6 bases). The DNA end is a closer match to TRBJ2-7, so the J assignment may be wrong. This CDR3 contains 13 residues. The germline V gene encodes CDR1 SQVTM and CDR2 ANQGSEA.

The sample holds one count of this clonotype. J is TRBJ1-1 and V is TRBV30, with D hard to call. V lost 7 bases and J 8 bases, leaving 11 bases between the germline ends. Per the germline V gene, CDR1 is GTSNPN and CDR2 is SVGIG (reference sequence). This CDR3 comprises 10 residues. The CDR3 DNA follows: TGTGCCTACCTGACCGGAGAAGCTTTCTTT. Its translation: CAYLTGEAFF.

The table lists this clonotype with a few counts. The chain is built from TRBV3-1 and TRBJ2-3; no clear D gene. Germline V gene sequence: CDR1 LGHDT, CDR2 YNNKEL (reference sequence). The V and J ends lost 0 bases and 0 bases respectively, with 13 bases between them. The CDR3 runs to 17 residues. In nucleotides, the CDR3 is TGTGCCAGCAGCCAAGAAGGGTGGACCCTAAGCACAGATACGCAGTATTTT. Amino acids: CASSQEGWTLSTDTQYF.

J is TRBJ1-5 and V is TRBV11-2, with 7 bases aligning to TRBD1. Trimming removed 6 bases from V and 0 bases from J; junction bases left unmatched: 5. The CDR3 has 15 residues. The germline gives CDR1 SGHAT, CDR2 FQNNGV. CDR3 nucleotides: TGTGCCAGCAGTGTAACAGGGGCTAGCAATCAGCCCCAGCATTTT. This translates into CASSVTGASNQPQHF.

In its sample, this clonotype was seen a few times. The chain couples TRBV7-2 to TRBJ2-5; D perhaps matches TRBD1 (6 bases). The V gene's germline CDR1 is SGHTA and CDR2 FQGNSA. Trimming removed 3 bases at V and 7 bases at J, with 15 bases between. The CDR3 is 14 amino acids. The CDR3, as DNA: TGTGCCAGCAGCTTTAACAGGGTGTTTCGGACCCAGTACTTC. It translates to CASSFNRVFRTQYF.

This clonotype has a count of ten or more. The J gene is TRBJ2-5, the V gene TRBV11-2, with a weak D call TRBD2 (6 bases). V was clipped by 0 bases and J by 4 bases, with 12 bases between them. This CDR3 has 15 amino acids. CDR1 SGHAT and CDR2 FQNNGV come from the germline V gene. The CDR3 loop is CASSLDGGRGETQYF. CDR3 in DNA: TGTGCCAGCAGCTTAGATGGGGGGAGAGGAGAGACCCAGTACTTC.

This chain connects TRBV5-1 to TRBJ2-1; 7 bases agree with TRBD2. This CDR3 contains 16 residues. V dropped 5 bases and J dropped 0; count of bases not matched to a gene: 8. In germline, CDR1 is SGHRS, CDR2 YFSETQ. For the CDR3, the DNA is TGCGCCAGCAGTGGCTTACTAGCGAACTCCTACAATGAGCAGTTCTTC. Protein: CASSGLLANSYNEQFF. Using reference TRBV5-1 and TRBJ2-1 for the parts outside the CDR3, the full variable domain is KAGVTQTPRYLIKTRGQQVTLSCSPISGHRSVSWYQQTPGQGLQFLFEYFSETQRNKGNFPGRFSGRQFSNSRSEMNVSTLELGDSALYLCASSGLLANSYNEQFFGPGTRLTVL.

The table lists this clonotype with a few counts. This sequence joins TRBV7-9 and TRBJ1-2, with D uncertain. This CDR3 region has 14 residues. Per germline, CDR1 SEHNR and CDR2 FQNEAQ (reference sequence). V was pared by 1 base and J by 4 bases, with 10 bases between. CDR3 sequence reads: CASSLGQLLYGYTF. CDR3 nucleotide sequence: TGTGCCAGCAGCTTAGGGCAACTTCTCTATGGCTACACCTTC.